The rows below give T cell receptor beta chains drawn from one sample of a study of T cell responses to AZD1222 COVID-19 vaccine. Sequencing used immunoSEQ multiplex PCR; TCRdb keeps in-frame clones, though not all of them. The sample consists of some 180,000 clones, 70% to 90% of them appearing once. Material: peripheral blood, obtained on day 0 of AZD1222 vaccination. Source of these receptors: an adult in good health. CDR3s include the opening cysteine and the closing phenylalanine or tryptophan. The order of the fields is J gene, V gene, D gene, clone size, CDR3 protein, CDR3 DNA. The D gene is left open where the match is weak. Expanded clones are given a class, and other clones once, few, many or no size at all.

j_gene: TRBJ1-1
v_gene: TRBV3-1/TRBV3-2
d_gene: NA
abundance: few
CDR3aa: CASSLGGGNTEAFF
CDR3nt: TGTGCCAGCAGCCTGGGGGGTGGGAACACTGAAGCTTTCTTT

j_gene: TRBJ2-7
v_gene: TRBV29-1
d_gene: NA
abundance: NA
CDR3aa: CSVGETPPHEQYF
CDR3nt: TGCAGCGTTGGGGAGACACCACCCCACGAGCAGTACTTC

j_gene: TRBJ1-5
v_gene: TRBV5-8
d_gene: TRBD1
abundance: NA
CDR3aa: CASSFWTGGSNQPQHF
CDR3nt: TGTGCCAGCAGCTTTTGGACAGGGGGTAGCAATCAGCCCCAGCATTTT

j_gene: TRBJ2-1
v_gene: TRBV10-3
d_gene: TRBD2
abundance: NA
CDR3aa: CAISDQRLAGGPAEQFF
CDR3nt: TGTGCCATCAGTGATCAACGGCTAGCGGGGGGGCCGGCTGAGCAGTTCTTC

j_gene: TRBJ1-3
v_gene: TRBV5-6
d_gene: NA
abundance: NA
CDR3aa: CASSLGRFGNTIYF
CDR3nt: TGTGCCAGCAGCTTGGGTAGGTTCGGAAACACCATATATTTT

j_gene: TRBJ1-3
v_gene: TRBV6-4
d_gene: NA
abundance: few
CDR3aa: CASSEKGDGNTIYF
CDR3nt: TGTGCCAGCAGTGAAAAAGGGGACGGAAACACCATATATTTT

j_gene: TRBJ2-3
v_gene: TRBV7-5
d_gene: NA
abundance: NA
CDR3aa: CARSLHRDRRVDTQYF
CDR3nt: TGTGCCAGAAGTCTCCACCGGGATCGGAGGGTAGATACGCAGTATTTT

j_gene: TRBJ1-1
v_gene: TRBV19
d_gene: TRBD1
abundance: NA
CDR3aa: CASRGQGRETEAFF
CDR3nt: TGTGCCAGTAGAGGACAGGGGAGGGAGACTGAAGCTTTCTTT

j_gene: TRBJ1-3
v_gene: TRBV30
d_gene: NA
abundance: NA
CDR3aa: CACQESGNTIYF
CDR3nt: TGTGCCTGTCAGGAGTCTGGAAACACCATATATTTT

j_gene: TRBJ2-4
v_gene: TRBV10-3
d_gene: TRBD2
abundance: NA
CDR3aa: CATTTGLAEGKNIQYF
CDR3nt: TGTGCCACCACGACCGGGCTAGCGGAGGGGAAAAACATTCAGTACTTC

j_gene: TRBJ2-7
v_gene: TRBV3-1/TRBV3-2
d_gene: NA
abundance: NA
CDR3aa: CASSPGGLGTAYYEQYF
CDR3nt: TGTGCCAGCAGCCCCGGAGGGTTGGGGACAGCTTACTACGAGCAGTACTTC

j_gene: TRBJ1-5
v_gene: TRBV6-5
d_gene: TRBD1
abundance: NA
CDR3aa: CASSRQGASQPQHF
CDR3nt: TGTGCCAGCAGCCGACAGGGGGCGAGTCAGCCCCAGCATTTT

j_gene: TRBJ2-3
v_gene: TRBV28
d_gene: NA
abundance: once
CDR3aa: CASSFRQPLSTDTQYF
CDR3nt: TGTGCCAGCAGTTTCCGACAGCCCCTTAGCACAGATACGCAGTATTTT

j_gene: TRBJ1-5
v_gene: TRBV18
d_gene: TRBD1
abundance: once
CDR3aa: CASSPFTGQGVDQPQHF
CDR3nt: TGTGCCAGCTCACCCTTTACGGGACAGGGGGTGGATCAGCCCCAGCATTTT

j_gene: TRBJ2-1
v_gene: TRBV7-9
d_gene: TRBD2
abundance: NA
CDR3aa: CASSPGLDLNEQFF
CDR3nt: TGTGCCAGCAGCCCTGGACTAGACCTCAATGAGCAGTTCTTC

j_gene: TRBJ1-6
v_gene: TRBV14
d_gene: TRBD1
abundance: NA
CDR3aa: CASSQGGDRRPLHF
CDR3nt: TGTGCCAGCAGCCAAGGCGGGGACAGACGACCCCTCCACTTT

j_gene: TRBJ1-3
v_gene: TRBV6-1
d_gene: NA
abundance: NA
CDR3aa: CASSVRREMKGNTIYF
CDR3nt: TGTGCCAGCAGTGTCCGGAGGGAGATGAAGGGAAACACCATATATTTT

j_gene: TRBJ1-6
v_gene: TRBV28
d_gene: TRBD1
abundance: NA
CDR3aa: CASLGTGVFKVSPLHF
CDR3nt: TGTGCCAGCCTGGGGACAGGGGTTTTTAAAGTTTCACCCCTCCACTTT

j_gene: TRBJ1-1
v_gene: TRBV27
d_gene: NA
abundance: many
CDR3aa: CASSPHKGTEAFF
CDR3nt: TGTGCCAGCAGTCCCCACAAGGGCACTGAAGCTTTCTTT

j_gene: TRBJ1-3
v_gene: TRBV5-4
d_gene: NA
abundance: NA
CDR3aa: CASSFTPNSGNTIYF
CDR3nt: TGTGCCAGCAGCTTTACTCCCAACTCTGGAAACACCATATATTTT

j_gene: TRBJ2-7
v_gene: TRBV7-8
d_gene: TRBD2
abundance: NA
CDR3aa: CASSMSGAKYEQYF
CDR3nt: TGTGCCAGCAGTATGAGCGGGGCCAAATACGAGCAGTACTTC

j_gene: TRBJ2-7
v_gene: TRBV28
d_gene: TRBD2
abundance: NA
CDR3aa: CASSHPTSGGYEQYF
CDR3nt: TGTGCCAGCAGCCACCCGACTAGCGGGGGCTACGAGCAGTACTTC

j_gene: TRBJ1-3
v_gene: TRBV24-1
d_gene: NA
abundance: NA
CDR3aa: CATSGLGNTIYF
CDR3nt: TGTGCCACCAGCGGGCTTGGAAACACCATATATTTT

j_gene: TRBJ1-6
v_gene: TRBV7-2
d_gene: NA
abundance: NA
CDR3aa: CASSLQGWASPLHF
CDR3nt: TGTGCCAGCAGCTTACAGGGTTGGGCTTCACCCCTCCACTTT

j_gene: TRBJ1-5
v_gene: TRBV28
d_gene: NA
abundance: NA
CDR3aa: CASSLGHFSNQPQHF
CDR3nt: TGTGCCAGCAGCTTAGGACACTTTAGCAATCAGCCCCAGCATTTT

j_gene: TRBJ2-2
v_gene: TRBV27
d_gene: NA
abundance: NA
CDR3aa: CASRASGTGELFF
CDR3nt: TGTGCCAGCAGGGCCAGCGGGACCGGGGAGCTGTTTTTT

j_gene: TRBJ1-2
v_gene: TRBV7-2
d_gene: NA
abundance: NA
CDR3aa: CASSLYRAYGYTF
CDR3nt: TGTGCCAGCAGCTTATACAGGGCCTATGGCTACACCTTC

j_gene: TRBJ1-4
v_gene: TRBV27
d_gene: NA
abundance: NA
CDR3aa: CASSLGSWQVNEKLFF
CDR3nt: TGTGCCAGCAGTTTAGGGTCTTGGCAAGTTAATGAAAAACTGTTTTTT

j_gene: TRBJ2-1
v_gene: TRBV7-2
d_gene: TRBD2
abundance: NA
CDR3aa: CASSSTLLLAGKNEQFF
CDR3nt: TGTGCCAGCAGCTCCACCCTCCTACTAGCGGGAAAAAATGAGCAGTTCTTC

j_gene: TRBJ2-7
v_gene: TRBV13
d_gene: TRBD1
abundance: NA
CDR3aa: CASRLTGAASYEQYF
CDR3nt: TGTGCCAGCAGGTTAACAGGGGCTGCTTCCTACGAGCAGTACTTC

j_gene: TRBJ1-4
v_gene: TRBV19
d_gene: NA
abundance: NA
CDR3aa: CASIDLTTNEKLFF
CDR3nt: TGTGCCAGTATAGATCTAACAACTAATGAAAAACTGTTTTTT

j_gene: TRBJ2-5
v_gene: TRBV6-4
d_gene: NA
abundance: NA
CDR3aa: CASSPSQGETQYF
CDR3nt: TGTGCCAGCAGCCCCTCCCAGGGAGAGACCCAGTACTTC

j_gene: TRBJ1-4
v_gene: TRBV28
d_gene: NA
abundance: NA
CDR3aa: CASRRQSFNEKLFF
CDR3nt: TGTGCCAGCAGGAGACAGAGCTTTAATGAAAAACTGTTTTTT

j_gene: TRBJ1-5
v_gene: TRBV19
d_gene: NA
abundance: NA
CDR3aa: CASRSFGGATYQPQHF
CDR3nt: TGTGCCAGTAGATCGTTCGGGGGGGCCACGTATCAGCCCCAGCATTTT

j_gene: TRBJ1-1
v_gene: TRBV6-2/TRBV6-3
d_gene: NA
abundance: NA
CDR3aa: CASSAQSNTEAFF
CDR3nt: TGTGCCAGCAGTGCGCAGTCCAACACTGAAGCTTTCTTT

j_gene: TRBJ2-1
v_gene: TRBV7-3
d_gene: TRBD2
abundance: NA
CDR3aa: CASSPGLAGVNEQFF
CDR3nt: TGTGCCAGCAGCCCCGGACTAGCGGGAGTGAATGAGCAGTTCTTC

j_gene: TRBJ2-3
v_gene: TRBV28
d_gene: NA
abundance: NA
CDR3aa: CASSLPGQTDTQYF
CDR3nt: TGTGCCAGCAGTTTACCCGGACAGACAGATACGCAGTATTTT

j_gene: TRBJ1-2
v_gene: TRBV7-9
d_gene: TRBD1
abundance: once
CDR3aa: CASSFLPPHRGDITGYTF
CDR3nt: TGTGCCAGCAGCTTTTTACCCCCACACAGGGGCGACATTACGGGCTACACCTTC

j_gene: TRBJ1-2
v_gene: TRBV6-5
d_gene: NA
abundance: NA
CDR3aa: CASFTATNYGYTF
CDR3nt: TGTGCCAGCTTTACAGCAACTAACTATGGCTACACCTTC

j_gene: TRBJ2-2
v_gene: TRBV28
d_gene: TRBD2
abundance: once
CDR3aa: CASEGLAGGLTGELFF
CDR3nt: TGTGCCAGTGAGGGACTAGCGGGGGGTCTGACCGGGGAGCTGTTTTTT

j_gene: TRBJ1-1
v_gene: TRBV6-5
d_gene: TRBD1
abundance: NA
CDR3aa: CASSYWGRGSTEAFF
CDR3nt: TGTGCCAGCAGTTATTGGGGCAGGGGGTCCACTGAAGCTTTCTTT